A selection of T cell receptor beta chains follows, all from one sample in a study of cytomegalovirus exposure and HLA in healthy donors. TCRdb's table, derived via immunoSEQ multiplex PCR, lists solely in-frame clones and lacks some. The table shows tens of thousands of clones, with 55% to 65% occurring only once. Sample: PBMCs. These TCRs come from a woman aged 45-59 years in good health and CMV-seronegative. Each CDR3 is given with its conserved first and last residue.

>TRBV13
CASSSSGSGSETQYF
>TRBV5-1
CASSLEGGNYEQYF
>TRBV5-1
CASRSGGDSYNEQFF
>TRBV28
CASSSTSGQGRYGYTF
>TRBV7-2
CASSLGQGGRGKLFF
>TRBV5-6
CASIRAGGTEAFF
>TRBV11-3
CASSPLPGQRTEAFF
>TRBV6-5
CASSYGETYYNEQFF
>TRBV18
CASSSRQVTNTEAFF
>TRBV15
CATSRDRRGRNQPQHF
>TRBV4-2
CASSRDLAGDTYEQYF
>TRBV10-2
CASREVADTQYF
>TRBV6-1
CASTHGGGGYYEQYF
>TRBV7-2
CASSLVSQGNQPQHF
>TRBV5-1
CASSPGQGDFYEQYF
>TRBV7-6
CASSLLGGTSINEQFF
>TRBV19
CASSQPGQAGYEKLFF
>TRBV5-1
CASSKLATTQETQYF
>TRBV7-2
CASSLGGPLWAESYGYTF
>TRBV6-5
CASSYSIRGWYTEAFF
>TRBV9
CASSTGLVTEQFF
>TRBV14
CASSWDRLDEAFF
>TRBV6-5
CASSKTGRYGYTF
>TRBV6-5
CASSWGGAYEQYF
>TRBV28
CASLTPGQGLTGELFF
>TRBV28
CASSLLASGTGELFF
>TRBV7-2
CASDMGGTRPYGYTF
>TRBV29-1
CSVVTGEKLFF
>TRBV4-2
CASSRNLGTSGNTDTQYF
>TRBV5-8
CASSLVSGTGYEQYF
>TRBV29-1
CSVGTSIANEQFF
>TRBV15
CATSTRSMWRHEQYF